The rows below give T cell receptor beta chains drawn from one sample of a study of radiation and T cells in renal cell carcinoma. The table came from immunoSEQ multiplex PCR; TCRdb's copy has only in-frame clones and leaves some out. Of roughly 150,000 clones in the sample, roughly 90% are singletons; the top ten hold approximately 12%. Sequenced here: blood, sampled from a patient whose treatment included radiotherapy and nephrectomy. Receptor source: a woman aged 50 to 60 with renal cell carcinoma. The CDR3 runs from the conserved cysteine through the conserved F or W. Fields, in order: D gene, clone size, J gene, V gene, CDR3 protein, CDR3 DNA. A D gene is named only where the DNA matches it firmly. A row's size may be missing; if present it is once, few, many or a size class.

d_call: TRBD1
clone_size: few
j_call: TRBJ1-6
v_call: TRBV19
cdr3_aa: CAREQGEGSPLHF
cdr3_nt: TGTGCCAGAGAACAGGGGGAAGGATCACCCCTCCACTTT

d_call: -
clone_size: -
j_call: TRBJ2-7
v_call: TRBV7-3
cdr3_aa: CASSLSHRAGPAYEQYF
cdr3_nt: TGTGCCAGCAGCTTATCACACAGGGCGGGGCCCGCTTACGAGCAGTACTTC

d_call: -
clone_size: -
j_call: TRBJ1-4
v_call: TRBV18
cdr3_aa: CASSRTGRDNEKLFF
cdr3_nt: TGTGCCAGCTCACGAACAGGGAGGGACAATGAAAAACTGTTTTTT

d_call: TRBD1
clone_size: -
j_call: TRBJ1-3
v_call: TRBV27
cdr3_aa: CASSLSRGAGNTIYF
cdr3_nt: TGTGCCAGCAGTTTAAGCAGGGGGGCTGGAAACACCATATATTTT

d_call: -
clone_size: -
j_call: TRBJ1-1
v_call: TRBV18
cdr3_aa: CASSPRPDEAFF
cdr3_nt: TGTGCCAGCTCGCCCCGTCCCGATGAAGCTTTCTTT

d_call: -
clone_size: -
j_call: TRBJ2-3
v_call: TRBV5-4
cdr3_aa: CASSARRGGSDTQYF
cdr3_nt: TGTGCCAGCAGCGCTCGGAGGGGGGGCTCGGATACGCAGTATTTT

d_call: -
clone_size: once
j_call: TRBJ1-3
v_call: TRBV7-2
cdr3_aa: CASSLAKSGNTIYF
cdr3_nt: TGTGCCAGCAGCTTGGCGAAGTCTGGAAACACCATATATTTT

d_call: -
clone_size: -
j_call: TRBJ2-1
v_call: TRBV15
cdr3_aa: CATSSRRGPPSYNEQFF
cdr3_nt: TGTGCCACCAGCTCCCGACGGGGGCCACCTTCCTACAATGAGCAGTTCTTC

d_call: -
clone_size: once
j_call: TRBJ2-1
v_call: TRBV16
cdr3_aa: CASSEGQGGREQFF
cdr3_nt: TGTGCCAGCAGCGAAGGACAGGGAGGGAGGGAGCAGTTCTTC

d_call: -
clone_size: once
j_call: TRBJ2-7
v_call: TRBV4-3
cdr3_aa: CASSPQMGGSRYEQYF
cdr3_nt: TGCGCCAGCAGCCCTCAGATGGGGGGATCTCGATACGAGCAGTACTTC

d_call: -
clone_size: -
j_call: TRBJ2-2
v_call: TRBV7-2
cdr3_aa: CASSPRKGNTGELFF
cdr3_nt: TGTGCCAGCAGTCCCAGGAAAGGGAACACCGGGGAGCTGTTTTTT

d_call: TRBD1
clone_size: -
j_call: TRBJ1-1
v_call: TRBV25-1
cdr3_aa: CASSEPPGTGGNTEAFF
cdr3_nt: TGTGCCAGCAGTGAACCCCCCGGGACAGGGGGGAACACTGAAGCTTTCTTT

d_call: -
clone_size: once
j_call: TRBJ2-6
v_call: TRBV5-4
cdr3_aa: CASSFVFSSGANVLTF
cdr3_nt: TGTGCCAGCAGCTTCGTGTTTTCCTCTGGGGCCAACGTCCTGACTTTC

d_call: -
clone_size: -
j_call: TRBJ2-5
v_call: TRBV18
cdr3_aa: CASSPGIGETQYF
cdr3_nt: TGTGCCAGCTCACCAGGGATCGGGGAGACCCAGTACTTC

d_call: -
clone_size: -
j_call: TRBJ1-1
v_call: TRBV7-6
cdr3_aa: CASSLARFNTEAFF
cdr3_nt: TGTGCCAGCAGCTTAGCGAGGTTTAACACTGAAGCTTTCTTT

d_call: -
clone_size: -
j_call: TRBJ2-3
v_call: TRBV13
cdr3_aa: CASSLSLTGLSTDTQYF
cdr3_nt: TGTGCCAGCAGCCTTTCCCTTACGGGCCTGAGCACAGATACGCAGTATTTT

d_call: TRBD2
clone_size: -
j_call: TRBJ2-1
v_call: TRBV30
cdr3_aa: CAWTGGGAYEQFF
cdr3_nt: TGTGCCTGGACAGGCGGGGGGGCCTATGAGCAGTTCTTC

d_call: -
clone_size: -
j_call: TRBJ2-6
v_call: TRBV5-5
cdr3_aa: CASSLESGSSGANVLTF
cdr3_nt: TGTGCCAGCAGCTTGGAGTCAGGGAGCTCTGGGGCCAACGTCCTGACTTTC

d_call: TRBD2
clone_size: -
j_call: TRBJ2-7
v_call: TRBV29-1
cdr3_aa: CSVSPAGVTYEQYF
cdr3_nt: TGCAGCGTGTCGCCGGCGGGGGTAACCTACGAGCAGTACTTC

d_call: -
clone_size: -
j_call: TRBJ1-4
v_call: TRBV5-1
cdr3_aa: CASSLAGRRPLDNEKLFF
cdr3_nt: TGCGCCAGCAGCTTGGCAGGGAGGCGCCCACTCGATAATGAAAAACTGTTTTTT

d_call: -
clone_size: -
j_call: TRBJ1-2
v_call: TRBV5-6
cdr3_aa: CASTPTGAGSYGYTF
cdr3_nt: TGTGCCAGCACCCCGACCGGTGCGGGGAGCTATGGCTACACCTTC

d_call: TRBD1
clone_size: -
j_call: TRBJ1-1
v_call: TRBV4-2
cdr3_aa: CASSRRDSGPEAFF
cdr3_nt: TGTGCCAGCAGCCGGCGGGACAGCGGTCCTGAAGCTTTCTTT

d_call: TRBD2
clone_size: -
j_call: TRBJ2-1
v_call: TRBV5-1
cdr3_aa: CASSLTGGPDNEQFF
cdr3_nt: TGCGCCAGCAGCTTGACGGGGGGACCAGACAATGAGCAGTTCTTC

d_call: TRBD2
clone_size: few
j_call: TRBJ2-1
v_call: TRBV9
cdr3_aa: CASSVVASGGNEQFF
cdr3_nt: TGTGCCAGCAGCGTAGTGGCTAGCGGGGGAAATGAGCAGTTCTTC

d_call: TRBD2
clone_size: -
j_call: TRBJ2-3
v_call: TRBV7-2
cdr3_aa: CASSRQRGVTDTQYF
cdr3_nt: TGTGCCAGCAGCAGACAGCGGGGGGTAACAGATACGCAGTATTTT

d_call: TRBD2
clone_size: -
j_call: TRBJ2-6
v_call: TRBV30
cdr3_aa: CAWSSLNLGLAGSGANVLTF
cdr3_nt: TGTGCCTGGAGTTCCCTTAACCTGGGACTAGCGGGGTCAGGGGCCAACGTCCTGACTTTC

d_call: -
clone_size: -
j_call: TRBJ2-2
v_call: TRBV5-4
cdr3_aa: CASTTPGLNTGELFF
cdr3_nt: TGTGCCAGCACTACCCCAGGACTTAACACCGGGGAGCTGTTTTTT

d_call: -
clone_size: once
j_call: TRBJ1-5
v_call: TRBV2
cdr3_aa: CASSEDRQGNGNQPQHF
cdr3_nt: TGTGCCAGCAGTGAAGACAGGCAGGGAAACGGCAATCAGCCCCAGCATTTT

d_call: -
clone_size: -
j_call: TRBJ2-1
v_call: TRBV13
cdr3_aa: CASSPPHGQGGRDEQFF
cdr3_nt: TGTGCCAGCAGCCCCCCCCATGGACAGGGCGGGAGGGATGAGCAGTTCTTC

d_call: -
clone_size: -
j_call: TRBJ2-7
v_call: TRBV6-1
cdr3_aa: CASSEVGGVSYEQYF
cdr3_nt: TGTGCCAGCAGTGAAGTCGGGGGAGTCTCCTACGAGCAGTACTTC

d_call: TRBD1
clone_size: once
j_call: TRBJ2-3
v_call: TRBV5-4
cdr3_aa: CASSLGDRGTDTQYF
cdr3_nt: TGTGCCAGCAGCTTGGGGGACAGGGGTACAGATACGCAGTATTTT

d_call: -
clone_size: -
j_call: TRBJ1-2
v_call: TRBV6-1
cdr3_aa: CASSRTETNYGYTF
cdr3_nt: TGTGCCAGCAGTAGGACGGAAACTAACTATGGCTACACCTTC